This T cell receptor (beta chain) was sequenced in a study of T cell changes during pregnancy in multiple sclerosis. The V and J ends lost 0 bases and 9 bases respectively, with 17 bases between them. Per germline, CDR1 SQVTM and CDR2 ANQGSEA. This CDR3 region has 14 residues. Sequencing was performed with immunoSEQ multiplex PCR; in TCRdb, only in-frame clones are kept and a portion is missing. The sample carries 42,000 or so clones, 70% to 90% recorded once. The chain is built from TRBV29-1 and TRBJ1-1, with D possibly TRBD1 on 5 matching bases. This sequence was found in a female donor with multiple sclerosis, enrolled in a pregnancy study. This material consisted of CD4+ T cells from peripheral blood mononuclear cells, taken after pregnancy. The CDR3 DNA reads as TGCAGCGTTGAAGATGGGGGACTTACTCCTCAAGCTTTCTTT. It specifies CSVEDGGLTPQAFF.